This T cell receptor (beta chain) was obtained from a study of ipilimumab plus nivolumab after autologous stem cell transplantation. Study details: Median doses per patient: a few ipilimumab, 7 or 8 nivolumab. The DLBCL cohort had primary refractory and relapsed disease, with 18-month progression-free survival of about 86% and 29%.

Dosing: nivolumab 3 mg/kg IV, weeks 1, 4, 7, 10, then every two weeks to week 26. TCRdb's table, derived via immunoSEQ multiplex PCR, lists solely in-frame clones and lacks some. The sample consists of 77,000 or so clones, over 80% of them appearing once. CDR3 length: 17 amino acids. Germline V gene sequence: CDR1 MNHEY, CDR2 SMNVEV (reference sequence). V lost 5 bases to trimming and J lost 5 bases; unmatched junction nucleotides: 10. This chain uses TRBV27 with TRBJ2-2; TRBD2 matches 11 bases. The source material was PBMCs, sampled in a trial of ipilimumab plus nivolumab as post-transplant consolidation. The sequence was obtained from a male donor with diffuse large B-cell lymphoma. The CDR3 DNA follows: TGTGCCAGCAGTCTCATAGCGGGGGGGCCCGTTACCGGGGAGCTGTTTTTT. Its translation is CASSLIAGGPVTGELFF.